This T cell receptor (beta chain) comes out of a study of T-cell memory formation after mild COVID-19. The TCR alpha and TCR beta cDNA libraries, bearing sample barcodes and UMIs, were generated by 5'RACE using constant-segment primers. TCRdb recomputed calls from the 5' RACE reads with MiXCR, one row per CDR3 protein. The profile shows under 550,000 distinct CDR3 sequences, roughly 20% of them singletons. This clonotype was observed a handful of times. The antigen is unknown. CDR1 and CDR2 from the germline V gene are GTSNPN and SVGIG (reference sequence). The V end lost 0 bases, the J end lost 2 bases, and 4 bases lay between the germline ends. This CDR3 region has 12 residues. General study findings and limits: Whereas later expanders leaned CD4+, clones contracting day 15 to 85 showed a balanced CD4/CD8 makeup.

This sequence joins TRBV30 and TRBJ1-1; D call uncertain. The clonotype comes from an adult woman who had mild COVID-19 (a few samples of this study predate the infection). Cell type and time point are not known. The sample consisted of PBMCs or a T cell subset sorted from them (not recorded which). CDR3 protein: CAWSVYNTEAFF. In DNA, the CDR3 is TGTGCCTGGAGTGTCTATAACACTGAAGCTTTCTTT.